These 24 T cell receptor beta chains came from one sample sequenced in a study of identical twins. In TCRdb, the 5' RACE reads were re-called with MiXCR into one record per CDR3 protein. The profile shows 750,000 to 950,000 distinct CDR3 sequences, roughly 12% of them singletons. These data were likewise used in another study, on yellow fever vaccine responses in identical twins.

What was sequenced was PBMCs. These receptors were obtained from a woman in her late teens or twenties in good health.

A few counts support this clonotype. The CDR3: CASSGQAYEQYF. DNA of the CDR3: TGTGCCAGCAGCGGACAGGCCTACGAGCAGTACTTC. The genes are TRBV7-9 and TRBJ2-7, with 7 bases lining up with TRBD1. The CDR3 length is 12 residues. Trimming removed 5 bases from V and 2 bases from J; junction bases left unmatched: 0. The germline V gene encodes CDR1 SEHNR and CDR2 FQNEAQ (reference sequence).

CDR3 sequence reads: CASSLFSGNTEAFF. The DNA for the CDR3 is TGTGCCAGCAGCTTGTTTTCAGGAAACACTGAAGCTTTCTTT. V usage is TRBV5-5 and J usage is TRBJ1-1; D is unclear. CDR3 length equals 14 residues. CDR1 is SGHKS and CDR2 is YYEKEE in the germline V gene (reference sequence). V lost 1 base to trimming and J lost 2 bases, with 9 bases between them.

Of note for this clonotype: An end of the junction differs from the germline gene, which may be a read error. The CDR3 sequence: CGALVPPGYNEQFF. CDR3 nucleotide sequence: TGCGGTGCCCTAGTACCCCCAGGATACAATGAGCAGTTCTTC. The chain employs TRBV20-1 and TRBJ2-1, with D hard to call. CDR1 DFQATT and CDR2 SNEGSKA come from the germline V gene (reference sequence). The CDR3 covers 14 residues.

This clonotype has a handful of counts. The chain has TRBV2 and TRBJ1-2; the match to TRBD1 covers 7 bases. The germline V gene has CDR1 SNHLY and CDR2 FYNNEI. V lost 2 bases and J lost 4; bases outside the gene matches: 7. The CDR3 is 15 amino acids. The CDR3 region is CASSERQGGSYGYTF. DNA of the CDR3: TGTGCCAGCAGTGAAAGACAGGGAGGAAGCTATGGCTACACCTTC.

In its sample, this clonotype was seen a few times. The genes are TRBV6-5 and TRBJ2-3; the D call may be TRBD1 or TRBD2 (5 bases each). Deletions cut 0 bases from V and 2 bases from J, with 18 bases between. The CDR3 length is 18 residues. Germline assignment: CDR1 MNHEY and CDR2 SVGAGI. The CDR3 DNA reads TGTGCCAGCAGTTACTCGAGTGGTACAGGAGGTTCCACAGATACGCAGTATTTT. It codes for CASSYSSGTGGSTDTQYF.

V usage is TRBV21-1 and J usage is TRBJ2-3; the table assigns TRBD2, which was not confirmed against the DNA. TRBV21-1 counts as a pseudogene. CDR3 length: 19 residues. This CDR3 reads CASSNLGLAGAPSTDTQYF. As DNA, the CDR3 is TGTGCCAGCAGCAACCTCGGACTAGCGGGCGCTCCTAGCACAGATACGCAGTATTTT.

This clonotype appeared a few times. V usage is TRBV20-1 and J usage is TRBJ1-6, with D possibly TRBD1 on 6 matching bases. The CDR3 totals 13 residues. The germline V and J ends were trimmed by 6 bases and 8 bases, with 14 bases remaining between them. Germline loops: CDR1 DFQATT, CDR2 SNEGSKA (reference sequence). CDR3 loop: CSAPSGVHSPLHF. The CDR3 nucleotides read TGCAGTGCCCCGTCAGGGGTGCATTCACCCCTCCACTTT.

V is TRBV4-1 and J is TRBJ2-3; 9 bases are a match to TRBD2. The CDR3 is made up of 19 amino acids. Germline CDR1 reads MGHRA; CDR2 reads YSYEKL. The junction had 13 bases not matched to a gene; V was cut back by 1 base and J by 2 bases. DNA for the CDR3: TGCGCCAGCAGCCAAGGAGCGGGGGGCTTTCCTCGACCCACAGATACGCAGTATTTT. The encoded protein is CASSQGAGGFPRPTDTQYF.

The chain links TRBV2 to TRBJ2-2; 14 bases fit TRBD2. The J segment lost 8 bases and the V segment lost 8 bases, leaving 4 bases of the junction unmatched. CDR3 size: 14 residues. CDR1 is SNHLY and CDR2 is FYNNEI in the germline V gene. The CDR3 coding sequence is TGTGCCAGCGGGACTAGCGGGAGTTTGGGGGAGCTGTTTTTT. Its translation is CASGTSGSLGELFF.

The CDR3 bases are TGTGCCATCGGGGTAGCCACTGAAGCTTTCTTT. Its protein is CAIGVATEAFF. The rearrangement joins TRBV28 to TRBJ1-1; no firm D call. Trimming removed 10 bases at V and 4 bases at J, with 10 bases between. CDR1 and CDR2 (germline): MDHEN, SYDVKM. The CDR3 length is 11 residues. Supplemented by reference TRBV28 and TRBJ1-1, the full variable domain reads DVKVTQSSRYLVKRTGEKVFLECVQDMDHENMFWYRQDPGLGLRLIYFSYDVKMKEKGDIPEGYSVSREKKERFSLILESASTNQTSMYLCAIGVATEAFFGQGTRLTVV.

This clonotype has more than one count but fewer than ten. The chain combines TRBV13 with TRBJ1-2, with TRBD1 as a possible D gene (6 bases). The germline gives CDR1 PRHDT, CDR2 FYEKMQ (reference sequence). V was cut by 0 bases and J by 7 bases, with 12 bases left in between. This CDR3 contains 14 residues. The CDR3 DNA sequence: TGTGCCAGCAGCTTAGGCGGGGGCCGAGGTGGCTACACCTTC. This gives the protein CASSLGGGRGGYTF.

This clonotype was seen many times. The V and J genes are TRBV12-3 or TRBV12-4 and TRBJ2-7; 7 bases agree with TRBD2. J was trimmed by 3 bases and V by 5 bases; bases with no gene match: 16. The CDR3 runs to 17 residues. CDR3 residues: CASSDAQLARVHYEQYF. CDR3 sequence (DNA): TGTGCCAGCAGTGACGCCCAACTAGCGCGAGTCCACTACGAGCAGTACTTC.

This clonotype was seen more than once but under ten times. V usage is TRBV5-1 and J usage is TRBJ1-1; D unresolved. Germline V gives CDR1 SGHRS, CDR2 YFSETQ. This CDR3 spans 14 amino acids. V lost 1 base, J lost 3 bases, and 10 bases lay in between. The CDR3 nucleotides read TGCGCCAGCAGCTTGAGAGGGCTTTACACTGAAGCTTTCTTT. Encoded protein: CASSLRGLYTEAFF.

The sample holds a few counts of this clonotype. CDR3 sequence: CSARASPGTGPYEQYF. CDR3 bases: TGCAGTGCTAGAGCCTCCCCCGGGACAGGCCCCTACGAGCAGTACTTC. The chain is built from TRBV20-1 and TRBJ2-7; 8 positions agree with TRBD1. J was trimmed by 2 bases and V by 1 base; bases with no gene match: 10. Germline V gene sequence: CDR1 DFQATT, CDR2 SNEGSKA (reference sequence). This CDR3 has 16 residues.

The chain links TRBV3-1 to TRBJ2-1; D might be TRBD2 (5 bases). CDR1 is LGHDT and CDR2 is YNNKEL in the germline V gene (reference sequence). This CDR3 has 17 residues. V was trimmed by 11 bases and J by 3 bases, leaving 26 bases between them. DNA for the CDR3: TGTGCCTGCACCCAAGTCGCAGCGCGGGTCTACTACAATGAGCAGTTCTTC. Translated, it gives CACTQVAARVYYNEQFF.

This clonotype has a handful of counts. The V and J genes are TRBV10-3 and TRBJ2-3; 13 bases match TRBD2. Per germline, CDR1 ENHRY and CDR2 SYGVKD. The CDR3 extends over 17 amino acids. Trimming took 4 bases from V and 3 from J; bases not matched to a gene: 7. Here the CDR3 reads CAISGGLAGVATDTQYF. The CDR3 DNA reads TGTGCCATCAGTGGAGGACTAGCGGGAGTGGCTACAGATACGCAGTATTTT.

The chain has TRBV5-1 and TRBJ1-6; 7 bases agree with TRBD1. The germline V gene has CDR1 SGHRS and CDR2 YFSETQ. The CDR3 has 15 residues. V lost 4 bases, J lost 7 bases, and 8 bases stayed unmatched. CDR3 nucleotide sequence: TGCGCCAGCAGCCGGGACAGAGGGGGAAATTCACCCCTCCACTTT. This sequence encodes CASSRDRGGNSPLHF.

The V and J genes are TRBV4-1 and TRBJ1-5; D is undetermined. The CDR3 spans 15 residues. Trimming removed 1 base from V and 11 bases from J, with 18 bases in between. Germline assignment: CDR1 MGHRA and CDR2 YSYEKL. The CDR3 sequence: CASSQVAPFTGSQHF. Here the CDR3 DNA reads TGCGCCAGCAGCCAAGTAGCCCCGTTTACGGGGTCCCAGCATTTT.

This clonotype was observed a few times. The V call is TRBV29-1, the J call TRBJ2-2, with D unresolved. Germline CDR1 reads SQVTM; CDR2 reads ANQGSEA. The V gene lost 3 bases and the J gene lost 6 bases, with 11 bases spanning the gap. This CDR3 comprises 13 residues. As DNA, the CDR3 is TGCAGCGTTGAGTCCAGGCTTGCCGGGGAGCTGTTTTTT. Translating gives CSVESRLAGELFF.

The CDR3 DNA is TGTGCCAGCACCCACCTGCTCGCCACTAATGAAAAACTGTTTTTT. Amino acids: CASTHLLATNEKLFF. The chain employs TRBV12-3 or TRBV12-4 and TRBJ1-4, with D unresolved. CDR3 length equals 15 residues. The V end was cut by 7 bases, the J end by 2 bases, with 14 bases between.

The chain links TRBV20-1 to TRBJ2-5; D is unresolved. V dropped 3 bases and J dropped 3 bases, with 8 bases sitting between them. CDR3 length: 12 residues. Germline assignment: CDR1 DFQATT and CDR2 SNEGSKA (reference sequence). The CDR3 region has the DNA TGCAGTGCTAGGAAGGGTGAAGAGACCCAGTACTTC. Translated: CSARKGEETQYF.

The rearrangement joins TRBV20-1 to TRBJ2-1, with D unresolved. The CDR3 is 15 amino acids. Trimming pared 0 bases from V and 2 bases from J, leaving 11 bases between. Germline CDR1 is DFQATT and CDR2 is SNEGSKA (reference sequence). The DNA of the CDR3 is TGCAGTGCTAGAGATAACTACCCCACCTACAATGAGCAGTTCTTC. Translating gives CSARDNYPTYNEQFF.

Many counts were recorded for this clonotype. CDR3: CASSLRQGTGELFF. The CDR3 region has the DNA TGTGCCAGCAGTTTGCGACAGGGGACCGGGGAGCTGTTTTTT. The chain combines TRBV6-6 with TRBJ2-2; 8 bases are shared with TRBD1. The V gene end was trimmed by 4 bases and the J gene end by 5 bases; junction bases not matched to a gene: 3. The CDR3 runs to 14 residues. Germline values: CDR1 MNHNY, CDR2 SVGAGI (reference sequence).

V and J are TRBV10-3 and TRBJ2-1; TRBD2 aligns across 8 bases. Germline V gene lookup returns CDR1 ENHRY and CDR2 SYGVKD. This CDR3 region has 16 residues. J gave up 5 bases and V 2 bases, and 8 bases lay outside the gene matches. The CDR3 loop is CAISEGPAGVDNEQFF. The CDR3, as DNA: TGTGCCATCAGTGAGGGGCCAGCGGGAGTCGACAATGAGCAGTTCTTC.